This is a list of T cell receptor beta chains from one sample in a study of Ad26.COV2.S vaccination and SARS-CoV-2 variants. Generated by immunoSEQ multiplex PCR, the TCRdb table keeps only in-frame clones and is missing some. The table lists about 330,000 clones, 85% to 90% of them singletons. The sample here was peripheral blood, taken in a trial of Ad26.COV2.S vaccine versus placebo. Receptor source: a person between 18 and 65 years old who received the Ad26.COV2.S COVID-19 vaccine or a placebo. Each CDR3 is given with its conserved first and last residue. The D gene is left open where the match is weak. Size values are once, few and many counts, or a class for expanded clones, and some rows have none.

D gene	V gene	J gene	clone size	CDR3 protein	CDR3 DNA
-	TRBV2	TRBJ2-4	-	CASSDGDSLAKNIQYF	TGTGCCAGCAGTGACGGAGACAGCCTAGCCAAAAACATTCAGTACTTC
-	TRBV7-2	TRBJ1-6	-	CASSLALAGAPHF	TGTGCCAGCAGCTTAGCGTTGGCGGGGGCCCCCCACTTT
-	TRBV7-9	TRBJ2-4	-	CASSAPPGLLNIQYF	TGTGCCAGCAGCGCCCCCCCAGGGCTGTTAAACATTCAGTACTTC
-	TRBV5-1	TRBJ1-1	-	CASSLDGVNTEAFF	TGCGCCAGCAGCTTGGACGGAGTGAACACTGAAGCTTTCTTT
TRBD2	TRBV5-1	TRBJ2-7	-	CASRVLAGNYEQYF	TGCGCCAGCAGGGTGCTAGCGGGGAACTACGAGCAGTACTTC
-	TRBV20-1	TRBJ2-2	-	CSASGAVLPYFTGELFF	TGCAGTGCTAGTGGAGCGGTTCTCCCATACTTCACCGGGGAGCTGTTTTTT
TRBD1	TRBV30	TRBJ1-1	-	CAWKGQRFPRNTEAFF	TGTGCCTGGAAGGGACAGAGGTTCCCTAGGAACACTGAAGCTTTCTTT
TRBD2	TRBV4-1	TRBJ2-3	-	CASSQRLATDTQYF	TGCGCCAGCAGCCAACGACTAGCCACAGATACGCAGTATTTT
TRBD2	TRBV10-3	TRBJ2-1	-	CAISRTSQDEQFF	TGTGCCATCAGTAGGACTAGTCAGGATGAGCAGTTCTTC
-	TRBV2	TRBJ2-1	-	CASSDMGAYNEQFF	TGTGCCAGCAGTGATATGGGCGCCTACAATGAGCAGTTCTTC
-	TRBV15	TRBJ2-1	-	CATSRARTGDYNEQFF	TGTGCCACCAGCAGAGCCCGAACCGGGGACTACAATGAGCAGTTCTTC
-	TRBV19	TRBJ1-2	-	CASSKGGLVDGYTF	TGTGCCAGTAGTAAGGGCGGCTTGGTGGATGGCTACACCTTC
-	TRBV19	TRBJ1-1	-	CASSIKTENTEAFF	TGTGCCAGTAGTATAAAGACAGAGAACACTGAAGCTTTCTTT
-	TRBV5-1	TRBJ2-7	-	CASSLGQGMLYEQYF	TGCGCCAGCAGCTTGGGCCAGGGTATGCTGTACGAGCAGTACTTC
-	TRBV6-2/TRBV6-3	TRBJ2-7	-	CASSYVLDYEQYF	TGTGCCAGCAGTTACGTACTAGACTACGAGCAGTACTTC
-	TRBV6-5	TRBJ2-1	-	CASSWGPTDNNEQFF	TGTGCCAGCAGTTGGGGGCCAACTGATAACAATGAGCAGTTCTTC
TRBD1	TRBV29-1	TRBJ1-1	-	CSVSGQGAIEAFF	TGCAGCGTTTCGGGACAGGGGGCAATTGAAGCTTTCTTT
-	TRBV10-2	TRBJ2-5	once	CASSVAKLQETQYF	TGCGCCAGCAGTGTAGCGAAACTCCAAGAGACCCAGTACTTC
-	TRBV6-5	TRBJ2-1	-	CASSPNPHSYNEQFF	TGTGCCAGCAGTCCGAATCCACACTCCTACAATGAGCAGTTCTTC
-	TRBV27	TRBJ1-1	-	CASSLASPAAMNTEAFF	TGTGCCAGCAGTTTAGCCTCTCCTGCCGCCATGAACACTGAAGCTTTCTTT
-	TRBV4-3	TRBJ2-5	-	CASSLSGGTQETQYF	TGCGCCAGCAGCCTTAGCGGTGGAACTCAAGAGACCCAGTACTTC
-	TRBV7-2	TRBJ2-3	-	CASSFVRADTQYF	TGTGCCAGCAGCTTCGTCCGGGCGGATACGCAGTATTTT
TRBD2	TRBV30	TRBJ2-2	-	CASTLSGRAYTGELFF	TGTGCCTCGACCCTTAGCGGGAGGGCCTACACCGGGGAGCTGTTTTTT
-	TRBV9	TRBJ2-1	-	CASSGVLRNEQFF	TGTGCCAGCAGCGGGGTGCTTCGCAATGAGCAGTTCTTC
-	TRBV20-1	TRBJ1-6	-	CSARESTTLHF	TGCAGTGCTAGAGAAAGTACCACCCTCCACTTT
-	TRBV5-1	TRBJ1-4	-	CASSFTLAGGLFF	TGCGCCAGCAGCTTTACCCTAGCGGGGGGACTGTTTTTT
-	TRBV29-1	TRBJ2-1	-	CSVELQSYNEQFF	TGCAGCGTTGAGTTGCAATCCTACAATGAGCAGTTCTTC
TRBD2	TRBV29-1	TRBJ2-2	-	CSVVRSGGETGELFF	TGCAGCGTCGTTCGTAGCGGGGGAGAAACCGGGGAGCTGTTTTTT
-	TRBV27	TRBJ2-7	-	CASSLKLGRRYF	TGTGCCAGCAGTTTAAAGTTAGGACGGAGGTACTTC
TRBD1	TRBV3-1/TRBV3-2	TRBJ2-3	-	CASSQDSFGFGRGRTDTQYF	TGTGCCAGCAGCCAAGATTCATTCGGCTTTGGCAGGGGGCGGACGGATACGCAGTATTTT
TRBD1	TRBV6-2/TRBV6-3	TRBJ1-2	-	CASSYSGGGDGYTF	TGTGCCAGCAGTTACTCCGGAGGGGGCGACGGATACACCTTC
TRBD1	TRBV11-2	TRBJ2-5	-	CASSPGTGRFETQYF	TGTGCCAGCAGCCCCGGGACAGGGCGGTTTGAGACCCAGTACTTC
-	TRBV24-1	TRBJ1-2	-	CATSDTEADSSYGYTF	TGTGCCACCAGTGACACCGAAGCTGACAGTTCCTATGGCTACACCTTC
TRBD1	TRBV12-3/TRBV12-4	TRBJ2-2	-	CASSLGTAGELFF	TGTGCCAGCAGTTTGGGGACAGCCGGGGAGCTGTTTTTT
-	TRBV11-3	TRBJ2-7	-	CASSEDTTYEQYF	TGTGCCAGCAGCGAAGACACCACCTACGAGCAGTACTTC
-	TRBV4-3	TRBJ2-2	-	CASSQVDGDTGELFF	TGCGCCAGCAGCCAGGTTGACGGAGACACCGGGGAGCTGTTTTTT
-	TRBV4-1	TRBJ2-7	once	CASSQSPGSSSYEQYF	TGCGCCAGCAGCCAAAGTCCGGGGTCCTCCTCCTACGAGCAGTACTTC
TRBD2	TRBV11-2	TRBJ2-3	-	CASSLTSGLDTQYF	TGTGCCAGCAGCCTGACTAGCGGGTTAGATACGCAGTATTTT
TRBD1	TRBV18	TRBJ1-2	-	CASSPPSEGAGGYTF	TGTGCCAGCTCACCACCGAGTGAGGGGGCGGGTGGCTACACCTTC
-	TRBV7-9	TRBJ2-2	-	CALRKTGELFF	TGTGCACTGCGAAAGACCGGGGAGCTGTTTTTT
TRBD2	TRBV2	TRBJ2-3	-	CASTESGALIAGLDTQYF	TGTGCCAGCACCGAAAGTGGGGCGTTGATAGCGGGGTTAGATACGCAGTATTTT
TRBD2	TRBV4-1	TRBJ2-7	once	CASSQGVGGGAYEQYF	TGCGCCAGCAGCCAGGGTGTGGGGGGGGGTGCCTACGAGCAGTACTTC
TRBD1	TRBV4-3	TRBJ1-4	-	CASSDGQANEKLFF	TGCGCCAGCAGCGATGGACAGGCTAATGAAAAACTGTTTTTT
TRBD1	TRBV5-6	TRBJ2-3	-	CASSLGGRGQTDTQYF	TGTGCCAGCAGCTTGGGGGGCAGGGGGCAAACAGATACGCAGTATTTT
-	TRBV4-1	TRBJ2-1	-	CASSQPGSGLGEQFF	TGCGCCAGCAGCCAACCCGGATCGGGGTTGGGGGAGCAGTTCTTC
-	TRBV4-1	TRBJ2-5	-	CASSQVVVFETQYF	TGCGCCAGCAGCCAAGTAGTGGTATTCGAGACCCAGTACTTC
TRBD1	TRBV2	TRBJ2-2	-	CASTGWDRGTGELFF	TGTGCCAGCACGGGGTGGGACAGGGGCACCGGGGAGCTGTTTTTT
-	TRBV20-1	TRBJ1-1	-	CSASSTNTEAFF	TGCAGTGCTAGTTCGACGAACACTGAAGCTTTCTTT
-	TRBV5-4	TRBJ2-7	-	CASSSRYEQYF	TGTGCCAGCAGCTCTCGGTACGAGCAGTACTTC
TRBD1	TRBV11-2	TRBJ2-7	-	CASRRTGKYEQYF	TGTGCCAGCAGACGGACAGGGAAATACGAGCAGTACTTC